This TCR beta chain appears in the sequencing data of a study of blood T cell repertoires in COVID-19. About the study: Acute-phase and convalescent COVID-19 samples originated in the United States, Italy and Spain. Sample material is recorded as cDNA or gDNA derived from T cells, B-cell-depleted T cells, or PBMCs.

In the original analysis: It was from reference gene primer amplification that nucleated cell counts were estimated. The method was immunoSEQ multiplex PCR; TCRdb's version includes in-frame clones alone and lacks a portion of them. Clone size and the V and J calls come from that table; the DNA yielded D and trimming. The sample holds roughly 280,000 clones, around nine tenths seen once. Germline CDR1 reads SGDLS; CDR2 reads YYNGEE. This CDR3 has 16 amino acids. V shed 3 bases and J 3 bases; nucleotides not matched to a gene: 10. The table lists this clone with a count of one. This clonotype was sampled from a man aged 35 to 55 with active or convalescent COVID-19. This chain uses TRBV9 with TRBJ2-7; 9 bases map to TRBD2. Sequenced input: peripheral blood. CDR3 in DNA: TGTGCCAGCAGCGCGGATAGCGGGAGCGGGATCTACGAGCAGTACTTC. Translation gives CASSADSGSGIYEQYF.